The sequence of this T cell receptor (beta chain) was determined in a study of tumor-infiltrating lymphocytes in localized non-small cell lung cancer. Overall study: From each patient, both tumor and uninvolved lung, non-adjacent to tumor, were sampled.

TCRdb's table, derived via immunoSEQ multiplex PCR, lists solely in-frame clones and lacks some. There are 9,500 to 11,000 clones in the sample; roughly 80% occur only once, and 15% to 20% lies in the top ten. V lost 0 bases, J lost 2 bases, and 6 bases stayed unmatched. This CDR3 contains 17 residues. Germline loops: CDR1 ENHRY, CDR2 SYGVKD. Note on this clone: Antigen: not known.

Study conclusions and caveats: No T-cell fraction difference was seen between IM1 and IM2 tumors.

The specimen was uninvolved lung tissue not adjacent to the tumor. This chain connects TRBV10-3 to TRBJ2-7; TRBD2 aligns across 11 bases. The sequence was obtained from a human donor with non-small cell lung cancer. CDR3 coding DNA: TGTGCCATCAGTGAGTCCCAACTAGCGGGGGTGACCTACGAGCAGTACTTC. As protein: CAISESQLAGVTYEQYF.